The 15 T cell receptor beta chains below were found in one sample sequenced in a study of CD8 T cells in ankylosing spondylitis. TCRdb processed the 5' RACE reads anew with MiXCR; each CDR3 protein has one entry. The sample shows about 160,000 distinct CDR3 sequences, around 43% of them seen only once. The sequenced sample was synovial fluid, either unsorted or a sorted T cell fraction (not recorded which). The receptors here all came from a male donor with ankylosing spondylitis.

Comment on this clonotype: Compared with germline, one end of the junction differs, possibly owing to a read error. The genes are TRBV7-9 and TRBJ1-5, with D uncertain. CDR3 size: 13 residues. Germline V gene sequence: CDR1 SEHNR, CDR2 FQNEAQ (reference sequence). The CDR3 DNA sequence: TGTGCCAGCAGCTTAGGGAGCAGTCAGCCCCAGCATTTT. Translation: CASSLGSSQPQHF.

In this sample, this clonotype turned up a few times. This rearrangement joins TRBV11-2 to TRBJ1-3; D might be TRBD1 (5 bases). CDR1 and CDR2 from the germline V gene are SGHAT and FQNNGV. The CDR3 consists of 17 residues. The V and J ends lost 10 bases and 2 bases respectively, with 24 bases between them. As DNA, the CDR3 is TGTGCCACCAACGGGGGGACCGAAAAATTCGCTGGAAACACCATATATTTT. Translated: CATNGGTEKFAGNTIYF. Variable domain in full (rest from reference TRBV11-2 and TRBJ1-3): EAGVAQSPRYKIIEKRQSVAFWCNPISGHATLYWYQQILGQGPKLLIQFQNNGVVDDSQLPKDRFSAERLKGVDSTLKIQPAKLEDSAVYLCATNGGTEKFAGNTIYFGEGSWLTVV.

Ten or more counts support this clonotype. The chain couples TRBV27 to TRBJ1-1; no clear D gene. Germline V CDR1 and CDR2: MNHEY, SMNVEV (reference sequence). The CDR3 length is 13 residues. Trimming stripped 6 bases from V and 4 bases from J, with 12 bases between. CDR3 DNA sequence: TGTGCCAGCAGCCTTATTTGGAGCACTGAAGCTTTCTTT. This encodes CASSLIWSTEAFF.

The chain recombines TRBV28 with TRBJ2-1; 9 bases align to TRBD2. This CDR3 has 17 amino acids. Germline-derived CDR1 and CDR2 are MDHEN and SYDVKM. Losses at the gene ends were 3 bases for V and 1 base for J; bases not matched to a gene: 7. CDR3 sequence reads: CASSFPTSGPSYNEQFF. For the CDR3, the DNA is TGTGCCAGCAGTTTCCCCACTAGCGGGCCTTCCTACAATGAGCAGTTCTTC.

At least ten counts were recorded for this clonotype. J is TRBJ2-1 and V is TRBV7-8; D gene unclear. This CDR3 spans 19 amino acids. V shed 1 base and J shed 0 bases, with 19 bases lying between them. Germline assignment: CDR1 SGHVS and CDR2 FQNEAQ. Here the CDR3 DNA reads TGTGCCAGCAGCTTAGAGGTGATGTTGCGGAACCCCTCCTACAATGAGCAGTTCTTC. The encoded protein is CASSLEVMLRNPSYNEQFF.

This sequence joins TRBV2 and TRBJ1-3; TRBD1 might be the D (5 bases). The CDR3 sequence is 15 residues long. With 7 bases removed from V and 1 base from J, the gap between germline ends came to 14 bases. Germline CDR1 SNHLY, CDR2 FYNNEI. CDR3 nucleotide sequence: TGTGCCAGCACCCCTCCGACAGCTTCTGGAAACACCATATATTTT. Translating gives CASTPPTASGNTIYF.

This chain connects TRBV18 to TRBJ2-3, with D unresolved. V lost 3 bases, J lost 2 bases, and 6 bases lay in between. The CDR3 contains 13 residues. CDR1 is KGHSH, CDR2 LQKENI, per germline. CDR3: CASSPYYTDTQYF. Here the CDR3 DNA reads TGTGCCAGCTCACCCTACTACACAGATACGCAGTATTTT.

This clonotype was detected once. This chain uses TRBV20-1 with TRBJ2-2; no clear D. From germline, CDR1 is DFQATT and CDR2 SNEGSKA (reference sequence). CDR3 size: 16 residues. V was trimmed by 0 bases and J by 6 bases, leaving 17 bases between them. In nucleotides, the CDR3 is TGCAGTGCTAGAGATCATGGCTCACCTAAGCCCGGGGAGCTGTTTTTT. Its translation is CSARDHGSPKPGELFF.

The rearrangement uses TRBV7-6 and TRBJ2-3; weak D call: TRBD1 (6 bases). V was trimmed by 5 bases and J by 1 base, leaving 25 bases between them. The germline gives CDR1 SGHVS, CDR2 FNYEAQ. The CDR3 is 19 residues long. For the CDR3, the DNA is TGTGCCAGCAGCACCGCGTACAGGGTCGGATCCTTAGGCACAGATACGCAGTATTTT. It is translated as CASSTAYRVGSLGTDTQYF.

The rearrangement joins TRBV4-1 to TRBJ2-7, with TRBD2 identical over 12 bases. The germline gives CDR1 MGHRA, CDR2 YSYEKL. Trimming removed 1 base from V and 4 bases from J; junction bases left unmatched: 8. CDR3 length: 17 residues. This CDR3 reads CASSQAFRTSGEYEQYF. DNA of the CDR3: TGCGCCAGCAGCCAAGCCTTCCGGACTAGCGGGGAGTACGAGCAGTACTTC.

The sample holds a few counts of this clonotype. The chain has TRBV20-1 and TRBJ1-5, with 7 bases aligning to TRBD1. The CDR3 is 19 amino acids. Germline loops: CDR1 DFQATT, CDR2 SNEGSKA (reference sequence). J was trimmed by 4 bases and V by 0 bases; bases with no gene match: 18. The CDR3 loop is CSARDIERDSYTPNQPQHF. Here the CDR3 DNA reads TGCAGTGCTAGAGATATCGAACGGGACAGCTATACTCCGAATCAGCCCCAGCATTTT.

The chain employs TRBV28 and TRBJ2-1; TRBD1 is a possible D gene (8 bases). The V gene's germline CDR1 is MDHEN and CDR2 SYDVKM. The CDR3 totals 18 residues. Trimming removed 6 bases from V and 1 base from J, with 22 bases in between. For the CDR3, the DNA is TGTGCCAGCAGCCAGGACAGGGAGGGGCGGGCTTCCTACAATGAGCAGTTCTTC. Its translation is CASSQDREGRASYNEQFF.

The J gene is TRBJ2-1, the V gene TRBV27; 9 nucleotides line up with TRBD1. CDR1 is MNHEY and CDR2 is SMNVEV in the germline V gene (reference sequence). Trimming at V came to 4 bases and at J to 0 bases, leaving 10 bases not matched to a gene. The CDR3 runs 18 residues. The chain's CDR3 is CASSSSPDRGPSYNEQFF. In DNA, the CDR3 is TGTGCCAGCAGTTCATCTCCGGACAGGGGCCCCTCCTACAATGAGCAGTTCTTC.

This clonotype was seen more than once but under ten times. The genes are TRBV27 and TRBJ2-1, with D unresolved. CDR3 length: 12 residues. Germline V CDR1 and CDR2: MNHEY, SMNVEV (reference sequence). V dropped 2 bases and J dropped 4 bases, with 3 bases sitting between them. This CDR3 reads CASSLRYNEQFF. CDR3 DNA sequence: TGTGCCAGCAGTTTAAGGTACAATGAGCAGTTCTTC.

There are a few counts of this clonotype. This sequence joins TRBV7-9 and TRBJ2-4; possible D gene TRBD1, 6 bases. This CDR3 has 12 amino acids. In germline, CDR1 is SEHNR, CDR2 FQNEAQ (reference sequence). V lost 5 bases to trimming and J lost 8 bases, with 10 bases between them. The CDR3 DNA reads as TGTGCCAGCAGCGAAACAGGGTACATTCAGTACTTC. Its protein is CASSETGYIQYF.